Described below is a single T cell receptor beta chain sequence and its context. Its antigen remains unknown. The data stem from a study of beta chain features in type 1 diabetes. CDR1 is MDHEN, CDR2 SYDVKM, per germline. This CDR3 is 13 amino acids long. The study's findings and limits: Whether HLA type affects TCRB rearrangement stayed undetermined in the present work. Comparison showed that naive, central memory and Treg TCRB repertoires appeared more similar among patients than among healthy donors.

Reverse transcribing all isolated RNA meant expressed TCRB transcripts were sequenced. Repertoires were generated with immunoSEQ multiplex PCR, while TCRdb's copy carries only in-frame clones and drops some. The data hold some 140,000 clones, with about a tenth observed a single time. Sequencing was carried out using central memory CD4+ T cells from blood. This clonotype was sampled from a man aged 18-30 years in good health. The chain is built from TRBV28 and TRBJ2-5; 9 nucleotides align to TRBD1. The CDR3 bases are TGTGCAGAGAGTGGGACAGGGAGAGAGACCCAGTACTTC. Translation gives CAESGTGRETQYF.